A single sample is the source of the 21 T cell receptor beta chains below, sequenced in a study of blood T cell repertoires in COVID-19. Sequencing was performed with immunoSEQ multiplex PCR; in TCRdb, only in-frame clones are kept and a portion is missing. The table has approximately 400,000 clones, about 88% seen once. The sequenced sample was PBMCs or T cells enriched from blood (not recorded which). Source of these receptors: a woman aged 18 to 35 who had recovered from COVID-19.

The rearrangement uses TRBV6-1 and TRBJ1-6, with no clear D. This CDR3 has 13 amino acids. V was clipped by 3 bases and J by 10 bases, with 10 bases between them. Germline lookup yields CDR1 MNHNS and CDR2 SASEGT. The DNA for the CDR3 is TGTGCCAGCAGTGACAGTCTAGGATCACCCCTCCACTTT. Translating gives CASSDSLGSPLHF.

The CDR3 coding sequence is TGTGCCAGCAGTTACCAACTAGCGGGGGGGCCTGAGACCCAGTACTTC. It codes for CASSYQLAGGPETQYF. The chain couples TRBV6-5 to TRBJ2-5; TRBD2 matches 13 bases. This CDR3 is 16 amino acids long. V trimming: 2 bases; J trimming: 5 bases; junction bases outside the gene matches: 5. Per germline, CDR1 MNHEY and CDR2 SVGAGI.

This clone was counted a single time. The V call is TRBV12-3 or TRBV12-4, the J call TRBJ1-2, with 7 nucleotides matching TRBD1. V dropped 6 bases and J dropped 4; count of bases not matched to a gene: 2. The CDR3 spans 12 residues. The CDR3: CASSGTVYGYTF. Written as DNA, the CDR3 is TGTGCCAGCAGCGGGACAGTCTATGGCTACACCTTC.

The CDR3 bases are TGTGCCAGCAGCCCTCGGGGGGGCCCATACAATGAGCAGTTCTTC. It is translated as CASSPRGGPYNEQFF. The chain links TRBV7-2 to TRBJ2-1, with TRBD2 matching 8 bases. CDR3 size: 15 residues. Germline trimming cut 5 bases from V and 4 bases from J; bases unmatched to any gene: 7. Germline CDR1 reads SGHTA; CDR2 reads FQGNSA.

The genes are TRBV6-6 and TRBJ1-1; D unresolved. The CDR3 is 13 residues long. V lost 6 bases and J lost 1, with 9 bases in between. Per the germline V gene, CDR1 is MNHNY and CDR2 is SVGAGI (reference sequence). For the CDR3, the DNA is TGTGCCAGCAGCCCGGCGGAGAACACTGAAGCTTTCTTT. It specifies CASSPAENTEAFF.

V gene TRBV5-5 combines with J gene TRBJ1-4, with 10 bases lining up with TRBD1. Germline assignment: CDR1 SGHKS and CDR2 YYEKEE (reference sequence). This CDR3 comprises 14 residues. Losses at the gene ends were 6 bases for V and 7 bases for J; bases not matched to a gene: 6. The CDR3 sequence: CASIRDRGGEKLFF. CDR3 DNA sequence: TGTGCCAGCATCCGGGACAGGGGTGGTGAAAAACTGTTTTTT.

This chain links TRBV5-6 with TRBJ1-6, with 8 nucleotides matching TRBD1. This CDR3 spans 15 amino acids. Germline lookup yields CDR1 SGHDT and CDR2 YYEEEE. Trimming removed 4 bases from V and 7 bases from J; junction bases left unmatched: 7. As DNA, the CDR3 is TGTGCCAGCAGCCCGTTGGACAGGGACAATTCACCCCTCCACTTT. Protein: CASSPLDRDNSPLHF.

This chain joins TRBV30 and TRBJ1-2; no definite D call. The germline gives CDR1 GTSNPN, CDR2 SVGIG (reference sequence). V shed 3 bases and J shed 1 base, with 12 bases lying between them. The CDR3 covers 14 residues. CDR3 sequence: CAWSRTVINYGYTF. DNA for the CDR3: TGTGCCTGGAGCCGGACTGTGATTAACTATGGCTACACCTTC.

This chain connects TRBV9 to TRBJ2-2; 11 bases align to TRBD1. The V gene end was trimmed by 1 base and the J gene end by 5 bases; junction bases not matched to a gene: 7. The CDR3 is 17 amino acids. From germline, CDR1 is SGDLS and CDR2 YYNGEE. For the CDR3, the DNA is TGTGCCAGCAGCGTACTCGGACAGGGGGCGCGAACCGGGGAGCTGTTTTTT. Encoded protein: CASSVLGQGARTGELFF.

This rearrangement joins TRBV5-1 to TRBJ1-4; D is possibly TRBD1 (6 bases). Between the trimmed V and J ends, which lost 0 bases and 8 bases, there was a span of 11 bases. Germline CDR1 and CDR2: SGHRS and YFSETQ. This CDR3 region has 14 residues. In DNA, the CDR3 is TGCGCCAGCAGCTTGGCAGGGGTTGGGGAAAAACTGTTTTTT. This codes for CASSLAGVGEKLFF.

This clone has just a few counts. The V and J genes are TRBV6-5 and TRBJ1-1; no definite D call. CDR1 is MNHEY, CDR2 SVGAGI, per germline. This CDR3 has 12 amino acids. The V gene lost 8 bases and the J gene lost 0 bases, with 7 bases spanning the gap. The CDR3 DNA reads TGTGCCAGCCAAGAGGTGAACACTGAAGCTTTCTTT. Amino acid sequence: CASQEVNTEAFF.

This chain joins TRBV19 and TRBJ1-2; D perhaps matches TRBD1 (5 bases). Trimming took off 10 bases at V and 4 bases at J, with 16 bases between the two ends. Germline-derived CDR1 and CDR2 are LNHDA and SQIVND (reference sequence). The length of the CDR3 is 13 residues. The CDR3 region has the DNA TGTGCCACTCGCGACGGGGGTATCTATGGCTACACCTTC. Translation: CATRDGGIYGYTF.

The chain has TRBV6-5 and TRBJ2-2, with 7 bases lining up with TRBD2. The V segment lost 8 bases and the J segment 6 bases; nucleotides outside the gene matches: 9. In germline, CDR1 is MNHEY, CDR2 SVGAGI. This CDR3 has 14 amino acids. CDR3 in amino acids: CASGPAGSAGELFF. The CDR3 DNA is TGTGCCAGCGGGCCAGCGGGGTCAGCCGGGGAGCTGTTTTTT.

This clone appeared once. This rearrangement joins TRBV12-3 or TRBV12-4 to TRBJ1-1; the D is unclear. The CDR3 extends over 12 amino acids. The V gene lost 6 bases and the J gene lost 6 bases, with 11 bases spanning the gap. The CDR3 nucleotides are TGTGCCAGCAGCCTTGTGGAGGCTGAAGCTTTCTTT. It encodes CASSLVEAEAFF.

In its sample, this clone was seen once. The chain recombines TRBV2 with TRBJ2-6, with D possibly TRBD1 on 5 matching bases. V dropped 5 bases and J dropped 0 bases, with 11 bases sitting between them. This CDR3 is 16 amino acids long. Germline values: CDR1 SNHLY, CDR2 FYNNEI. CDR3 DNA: TGTGCCAGCAGTCCGGACAACTTCTCTGGGGCCAACGTCCTGACTTTC. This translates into CASSPDNFSGANVLTF.

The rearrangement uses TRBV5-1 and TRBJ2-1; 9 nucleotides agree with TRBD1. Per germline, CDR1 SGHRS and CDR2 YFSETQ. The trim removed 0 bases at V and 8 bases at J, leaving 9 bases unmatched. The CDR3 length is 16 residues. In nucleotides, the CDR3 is TGCGCCAGCAGCTTGGCCCGCACAGGGGGCTCGGATGAGCAGTTCTTC. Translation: CASSLARTGGSDEQFF.

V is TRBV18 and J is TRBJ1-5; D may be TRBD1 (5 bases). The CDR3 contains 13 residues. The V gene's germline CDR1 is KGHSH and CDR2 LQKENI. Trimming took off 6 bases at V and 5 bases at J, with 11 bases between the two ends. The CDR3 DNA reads TGTGCCAGCTCCCCCCGGGGGGATCAGCCCCAGCATTTT. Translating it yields CASSPRGDQPQHF.

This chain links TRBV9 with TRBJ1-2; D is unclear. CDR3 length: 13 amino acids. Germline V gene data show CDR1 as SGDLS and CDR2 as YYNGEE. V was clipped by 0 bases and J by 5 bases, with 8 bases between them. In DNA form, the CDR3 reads TGTGCCAGCAGCGTAGCCCCGGAGTATGGCTACACCTTC. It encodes CASSVAPEYGYTF. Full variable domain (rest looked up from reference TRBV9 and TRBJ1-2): DSGVTQTPKHLITATGQRVTLRCSPRSGDLSVYWYQQSLDQGLQFLIQYYNGEERAKGNILERFSAQQFPDLHSELNLSSLELGDSALYFCASSVAPEYGYTFGSGTRLTVV.

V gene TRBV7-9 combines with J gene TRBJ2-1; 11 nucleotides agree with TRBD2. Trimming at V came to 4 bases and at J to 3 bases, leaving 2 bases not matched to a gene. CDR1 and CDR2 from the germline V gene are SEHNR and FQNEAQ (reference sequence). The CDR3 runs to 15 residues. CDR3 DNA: TGTGCCAGCAGCTCGCTAGCGGGGGGCTACAATGAGCAGTTCTTC. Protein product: CASSSLAGGYNEQFF.

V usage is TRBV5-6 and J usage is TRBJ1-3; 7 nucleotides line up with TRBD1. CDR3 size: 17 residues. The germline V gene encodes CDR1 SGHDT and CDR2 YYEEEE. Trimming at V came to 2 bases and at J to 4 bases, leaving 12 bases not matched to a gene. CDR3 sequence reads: CASSFTRQGRPGNTIYF. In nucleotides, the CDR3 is TGTGCCAGCAGCTTCACGAGACAGGGTCGTCCCGGAAACACCATATATTTT.

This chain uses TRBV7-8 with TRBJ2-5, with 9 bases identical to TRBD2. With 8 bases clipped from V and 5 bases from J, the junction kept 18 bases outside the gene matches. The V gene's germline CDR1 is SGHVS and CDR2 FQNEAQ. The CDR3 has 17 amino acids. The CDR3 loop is CASLLGGSGGGWETQYF. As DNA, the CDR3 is TGTGCCAGCCTCTTAGGGGGTAGCGGGGGCGGTTGGGAGACCCAGTACTTC.